Listed here are 29 T cell receptor beta chains from one sample, sequenced in a study of T cells in Graves' hyperthyroidism and ophthalmopathy. RNA transcripts yielded amplified TCR beta CDR3 regions. When the TCR CDR3 underwent first-round RT-PCR, the HTBI primer set was used. MiXCR was run by TCRdb on the multiplex PCR reads, yielding one entry per CDR3 protein. The sample lists roughly 400,000 distinct CDR3 sequences; approximately 25% were seen once. Material for sequencing was blood. These receptors originate from a man aged 45 to 65 with Graves' hyperthyroidism.

This clonotype was recorded many times. The chain recombines TRBV6-1 with TRBJ2-7, with D unclear. This CDR3 is built from 13 residues. Germline CDR1 MNHNS, CDR2 SASEGT. V lost 4 bases and J 2 bases, leaving 9 bases between the germline ends. CDR3 sequence reads: CASSAGATYEQYF. The CDR3 coding sequence is TGTGCCAGCAGTGCGGGCGCCACCTACGAGCAGTACTTC.

V is TRBV10-2 and J is TRBJ2-7; a possible D gene is TRBD2 (5 bases). The germline V gene has CDR1 WSHSY and CDR2 SAAADI. Trimming left V 7 bases short and J 1 base short, with 14 bases between. The CDR3 has 14 amino acids. The CDR3 region is CASKARTGSYEQYF. The CDR3, as DNA: TGCGCCAGCAAGGCAAGGACTGGGTCCTACGAGCAGTACTTC.

This clonotype showed up just a few times. The genes are TRBV19 and TRBJ2-7, with 9 bases matching TRBD2. Germline loops: CDR1 LNHDA, CDR2 SQIVND (reference sequence). The CDR3 has 17 residues. With V trimmed by 1 base and J by 0 bases, 7 bases remained unmatched. CDR3 sequence reads: CASSIAGGRAPSYEQYF. DNA of the CDR3: TGTGCCAGTAGTATAGCCGGCGGGAGGGCCCCCTCCTACGAGCAGTACTTC.

Many counts were recorded for this clonotype. The chain combines TRBV20-1 with TRBJ1-2; TRBD1 matches at 7 bases. Per the germline V gene, CDR1 is DFQATT and CDR2 is SNEGSKA (reference sequence). The trim removed 6 bases at V and 2 bases at J, leaving 3 bases unmatched. This CDR3 has 12 residues. The CDR3 DNA is TGCAGTGCCAAGACAGGGAACTATGGCTACACCTTC. This gives the protein CSAKTGNYGYTF.

The sample holds many counts of this clonotype. The chain uses TRBV11-2 and TRBJ2-7; D gene uncertain. V was trimmed by 5 bases and J by 2 bases, leaving 10 bases between them. This CDR3 region has 13 residues. Per germline, CDR1 SGHAT and CDR2 FQNNGV. The CDR3 loop is CASSPRGAYEQYF. For the CDR3, the DNA is TGTGCCAGCAGCCCGCGCGGTGCCTACGAGCAGTACTTC.

The chain has TRBV11-1 and TRBJ2-7; TRBD2 matches 8 bases. With V trimmed by 9 bases and J by 5 bases, 39 bases remained unmatched. This CDR3 contains 23 residues. The V gene's germline CDR1 is SGHAT and CDR2 FQDESV (reference sequence). The CDR3 protein is CASSRGRDSKSWTSPNEADEQYF. The CDR3 region has the DNA TGTGCCAGTTCGCGGGGGAGGGACTCAAAATCCTGGACTAGCCCCAACGAAGCGGACGAGCAGTACTTC.

The table lists this clonotype with many counts. An end of the junction differs from the germline gene, which may be a read error. The chain has TRBV2 and TRBJ1-1, with D hard to call. Germline values: CDR1 SNHLY, CDR2 FYNNEI. CDR3 size: 13 residues. For the CDR3, the DNA is TGTACCAGCAGTGACGACCTTAACACTGAAGCTTTCTTT. Its protein is CTSSDDLNTEAFF.

J is TRBJ1-4 and V is TRBV19, with 7 bases fitting TRBD1. Per germline, CDR1 LNHDA and CDR2 SQIVND (reference sequence). The CDR3 contains 14 residues. The ends lost 3 bases at V and 2 bases at J; junction bases unmatched: 0. As DNA, the CDR3 is TGTGCCAGTAGTATGGGACAGACTAATGAAAAACTGTTTTTT. As protein: CASSMGQTNEKLFF. Filled out from reference TRBV19 and TRBJ1-4, the complete variable domain reads DGGITQSPKYLFRKEGQNVTLSCEQNLNHDAMYWYRQDPGQGLRLIYYSQIVNDFQKGDIAEGYSVSREKKESFPLTVTSAQKNPTAFYLCASSMGQTNEKLFFGSGTQLSVL.

This chain joins TRBV18 and TRBJ2-5; D is perhaps TRBD1 (6 bases). CDR1 is KGHSH and CDR2 is LQKENI in the germline V gene. Trimming shortened V by 3 bases and J by 3 bases, and 17 bases separated the two germline ends. The CDR3 length is 16 residues. CDR3 in amino acids: CASSPFRQVSKETQYF. The CDR3 region has the DNA TGTGCCAGCTCACCGTTTAGACAGGTATCCAAAGAGACCCAGTACTTC.

The rearrangement joins TRBV2 to TRBJ1-2; D is unresolved. The germline V gene has CDR1 SNHLY and CDR2 FYNNEI. V dropped 10 bases and J dropped 0 bases, with 12 bases sitting between them. The CDR3 consists of 13 residues. CDR3 loop: CANKPIANYGYTF. Written as DNA, the CDR3 is TGTGCCAACAAACCCATCGCTAACTATGGCTACACCTTC.

This clonotype was counted only a few times. V is TRBV10-3 and J is TRBJ2-7; 9 nucleotides match TRBD1. This CDR3 is built from 18 residues. V trimming: 0 bases; J trimming: 1 base; junction bases outside the gene matches: 10. Germline assignment: CDR1 ENHRY and CDR2 SYGVKD. This CDR3 reads CAISESRSGTGTSYEQYF. The CDR3, as DNA: TGTGCCATCAGTGAGTCACGGTCCGGGACAGGGACGTCCTACGAGCAGTACTTC.

The chain joins TRBV11-3 to TRBJ2-3; D may be TRBD2 (7 bases). CDR1 is SGHNT, CDR2 YENEEA, per germline. The CDR3 contains 13 residues. V lost 5 bases, J lost 6 bases, and 12 bases lay in between. The CDR3 coding sequence is TGTGCCAGCAGCCCGCCGGGGGGCGATACGCAGTATTTT. As protein: CASSPPGGDTQYF.

DNA for the CDR3: TGTGCCAGCACCCTTAGCGGGAGGGCCTCTGATGAGCAGTTCTTC. It codes for CASTLSGRASDEQFF. V usage is TRBV7-9 and J usage is TRBJ2-1; 11 nucleotides line up with TRBD2. V trimming: 7 bases; J trimming: 8 bases; junction bases outside the gene matches: 10. The length of the CDR3 is 15 residues. Germline lookup yields CDR1 SEHNR and CDR2 FQNEAQ (reference sequence).

The chain joins TRBV5-1 to TRBJ2-1, with unresolved D. This CDR3 spans 16 amino acids. The V gene lost 0 bases and the J gene lost 0 bases, with 10 bases spanning the gap. The germline V gene encodes CDR1 SGHRS and CDR2 YFSETQ. The CDR3 coding sequence is TGCGCCAGCAGCTTGGGTAGCCTCAACTCCTACAATGAGCAGTTCTTC. Translation gives CASSLGSLNSYNEQFF.

V gene TRBV29-1 combines with J gene TRBJ2-5; TRBD2 aligns across 12 bases. In germline, CDR1 is SQVTM, CDR2 ANQGSEA. The trim removed 4 bases at V and 5 bases at J, leaving 5 bases unmatched. The CDR3 sequence is 14 residues long. The chain's CDR3 is CSVAPLAGGETQYF. The CDR3 DNA is TGCAGCGTTGCCCCCCTAGCGGGAGGGGAGACCCAGTACTTC.

There are a few counts of this clonotype. The CDR3 region is CASSPLEYQETQYF. In DNA, the CDR3 is TGTGCCAGCAGTCCCCTCGAATACCAAGAGACCCAGTACTTC. The chain links TRBV6-1 to TRBJ2-5; D unresolved. The CDR3 runs 14 residues. Trimming removed 5 bases from V and 0 bases from J, with 10 bases in between. The germline V gene encodes CDR1 MNHNS and CDR2 SASEGT.

The V call is TRBV6-2 or TRBV6-3, the J call TRBJ2-1; maybe TRBD2 (6 bases). Trimming shortened V by 2 bases and J by 9 bases, and 14 bases separated the two germline ends. This CDR3 has 14 amino acids. CDR1 is MNHEY, CDR2 SVGEGT, per germline. The CDR3 reads CASSYLGGAGEQFF. Written as DNA, the CDR3 is TGTGCCAGCAGTTACCTAGGCGGGGCAGGTGAGCAGTTCTTC.

This clonotype has ten or more counts. The V call is TRBV2, the J call TRBJ2-1; 7 bases map to TRBD2. The V gene's germline CDR1 is SNHLY and CDR2 FYNNEI. J gave up 7 bases and V 4 bases, and 10 bases lay outside the gene matches. The CDR3 totals 15 residues. The CDR3 coding sequence is TGTGCCAGCAGTGTTGTGAGTAGCGGGTCGAATGAGCAGTTCTTC. This translates into CASSVVSSGSNEQFF.

This clonotype has a count of ten or more. The chain combines TRBV6-1 with TRBJ2-7, with D possibly TRBD1 on 5 matching bases. CDR3 length: 14 residues. Per germline, CDR1 MNHNS and CDR2 SASEGT. Trimming removed 5 bases at V and 0 bases at J, with 11 bases between. CDR3 DNA sequence: TGTGCCAGCAGTTCGGTCAGGGACTCCTACGAGCAGTACTTC. This translates into CASSSVRDSYEQYF.

V is TRBV19 and J is TRBJ2-7, with 8 bases identical to TRBD2. Trimming cost V 1 base and J 0 bases; bases outside gene matches: 5. This CDR3 has 16 residues. Germline lookup yields CDR1 LNHDA and CDR2 SQIVND (reference sequence). The chain's CDR3 is CASSIGWLAGSYEQYF. CDR3 nucleotides: TGTGCCAGTAGTATAGGTTGGCTAGCGGGCTCCTACGAGCAGTACTTC.

The J gene is TRBJ2-1, the V gene TRBV3-1; no firm D call. Germline loops: CDR1 LGHDT, CDR2 YNNKEL (reference sequence). V was pared by 0 bases and J by 1 base, with 4 bases between. The CDR3 has 14 residues. The CDR3 is CASSQDQSYNEQFF. The CDR3 DNA is TGTGCCAGCAGCCAAGATCAGTCCTACAATGAGCAGTTCTTC.

For the CDR3, the DNA is TGTGCCAGCAGCACACAGGGGGTAGGATCACCCCTCCACTTT. This translates into CASSTQGVGSPLHF. The rearrangement links TRBV11-3 to TRBJ1-6, with TRBD1 matching 8 bases. This CDR3 has 14 amino acids. Germline lookup yields CDR1 SGHNT and CDR2 YENEEA. Trimming took 5 bases from V and 10 from J; bases not matched to a gene: 7.

This clonotype was seen only a few times. The rearrangement uses TRBV12-3 or TRBV12-4 and TRBJ1-1, with D unresolved. The CDR3 length is 13 residues. The V and J ends lost 6 bases and 4 bases respectively, with 12 bases between them. CDR3: CASSQAGATEAFF. The DNA for the CDR3 is TGTGCCAGCAGCCAGGCCGGTGCCACTGAAGCTTTCTTT.

The CDR3 sequence: CAIREALGQGPDTQYF. In nucleotides, the CDR3 is TGTGCCATCAGAGAAGCCCTTGGACAGGGCCCAGATACGCAGTATTTT. V usage is TRBV10-3 and J usage is TRBJ2-3, with TRBD1 matching over 8 bases. The trim removed 6 bases at V and 4 bases at J, leaving 12 bases unmatched. This CDR3 contains 16 residues. CDR1 is ENHRY, CDR2 SYGVKD, per germline.

This clonotype was seen only a few times. This rearrangement joins TRBV27 to TRBJ2-7, with D possibly matching TRBD2 (6 bases). CDR1 MNHEY and CDR2 SMNVEV come from the germline V gene (reference sequence). V lost 5 bases to trimming and J lost 6 bases, with 17 bases between them. CDR3 length: 14 amino acids. CDR3 DNA: TGTGCCAGCAGTCCTCCGGGGGTAAGCTTCGAGCAGTACTTC. This translates into CASSPPGVSFEQYF.

This clonotype has just a few counts. This may be a read error, as it is one base from a much larger clone. The V gene is TRBV7-2, the J gene TRBJ2-3; D is unclear. The V gene lost 1 base and the J gene lost 3 bases, with 5 bases spanning the gap. Germline assignment: CDR1 SGHTA and CDR2 FQGNSA. The CDR3 loop spans 13 amino acids. The DNA for the CDR3 is TGTGCCAGCAGCTTAGGATGGACAGATACGCAGTATTTT. It codes for CASSLGWTDTQYF.

This clonotype has more than one count but fewer than ten. The V call is TRBV29-1, the J call TRBJ2-5; no firm D call. The CDR3 runs 13 residues. Germline V gene lookup returns CDR1 SQVTM and CDR2 ANQGSEA. Trimming cost V 2 bases and J 1 base, with 8 bases left between them. CDR3 residues: CSVERTSQETQYF. As DNA, the CDR3 is TGCAGCGTTGAAAGGACCAGCCAAGAGACCCAGTACTTC. Full variable domain (remainder filled in from reference TRBV29-1 and TRBJ2-5): SAVISQKPSRDICQRGTSLTIQCQVDSQVTMMFWYRQQPGQSLTLIATANQGSEATYESGFVIDKFPISRPNLTFSTLTVSNMSPEDSSIYLCSVERTSQETQYFGPGTRLLVL.

The sample holds a few counts of this clonotype. V is TRBV20-1 and J is TRBJ2-5; a possible D gene is TRBD2 (5 bases). V lost 5 bases and J lost 4, with 14 bases in between. The CDR3 consists of 13 residues. The germline V gene encodes CDR1 DFQATT and CDR2 SNEGSKA (reference sequence). The CDR3 here is CSAEGNGIETQYF. The DNA of the CDR3 is TGCAGTGCTGAGGGAAACGGCATAGAGACCCAGTACTTC.

The genes are TRBV7-2 and TRBJ2-1; 7 nucleotides agree with TRBD1. The germline V gene encodes CDR1 SGHTA and CDR2 FQGNSA. V lost 0 bases to trimming and J lost 10 bases; unmatched junction nucleotides: 0. CDR3 length: 12 amino acids. CDR3 sequence reads: CASSLADREQFF. CDR3 bases: TGTGCCAGCAGCTTAGCGGACAGGGAGCAGTTCTTC.